The 16 T cell receptor beta chains below all came from one sample that was sequenced in a study of T cell repertoires in cytomegalovirus infection. Via MiXCR, TCRdb re-called the reads, giving one row per CDR3 protein. The sample includes roughly 500,000 distinct CDR3 sequences, under 45% of them seen just once. These TCRs are of unknown antigen specificity. Sequencing was performed on cultured PBMCs, taken from culture after CMV antigen stimulation. The source is a human donor in good health (CMV status not recorded). Some clones in this sample may be carry-over from other donors' samples.

This clonotype appeared many times. The chain employs TRBV12-3 or TRBV12-4 and TRBJ2-1, with TRBD2 as a possible D gene (5 bases). Trimming cost V 7 bases and J 0 bases, with 13 bases left between them. The CDR3 consists of 15 residues. Written as DNA, the CDR3 is TGTGCCAGCAATCCGGGGTTGAGCTCCTACAATGAGCAGTTCTTC. This translates into CASNPGLSSYNEQFF.

This clonotype was seen a few times. The chain employs TRBV7-9 and TRBJ2-7; 11 bases are a match to TRBD1. Germline V gene sequence: CDR1 SEHNR, CDR2 FQNEAQ (reference sequence). Trimming at V came to 5 bases and at J to 0 bases, leaving 3 bases not matched to a gene. The CDR3 is 15 amino acids. The CDR3: CASSRGQGVSYEQYF. The CDR3 coding sequence is TGTGCCAGCAGCCGGGGACAGGGGGTCTCCTACGAGCAGTACTTC.

This clonotype has only a few counts. The chain combines TRBV5-6 with TRBJ2-7; D may be TRBD1 (6 bases). The CDR3 is 13 amino acids. The germline V gene has CDR1 SGHDT and CDR2 YYEEEE. Trimming removed 6 bases from V and 5 bases from J, with 15 bases in between. This CDR3 reads CASTDSTRDEQYF. As DNA, the CDR3 is TGTGCCAGCACGGACAGTACCCGTGACGAGCAGTACTTC. The whole variable domain, filled in from reference TRBV5-6 and TRBJ2-7, reads DAGVTQSPTHLIKTRGQQVTLRCSPKSGHDTVSWYQQALGQGPQFIFQYYEEEERQRGNFPDRFSGHQFPNYSSELNVNALLLGDSALYLCASTDSTRDEQYFGPGTRLTVT.

This clonotype was picked up a small number of times. This rearrangement joins TRBV11-2 to TRBJ2-1, with TRBD2 matching over 10 bases. The CDR3 is made up of 17 amino acids. With V trimmed by 1 base and J by 6 bases, 9 bases remained unmatched. Germline V gives CDR1 SGHAT, CDR2 FQNNGV. In DNA form, the CDR3 reads TGTGCCAGCAGCTTAGGAGGGTACGGACTAGCGGCCAATGAGCAGTTCTTC. Residues: CASSLGGYGLAANEQFF. Full variable domain (rest looked up from reference TRBV11-2 and TRBJ2-1): EAGVAQSPRYKIIEKRQSVAFWCNPISGHATLYWYQQILGQGPKLLIQFQNNGVVDDSQLPKDRFSAERLKGVDSTLKIQPAKLEDSAVYLCASSLGGYGLAANEQFFGPGTRLTVL.

The chain joins TRBV6-2 or TRBV6-3 to TRBJ2-5, with 7 bases lining up with TRBD2. CDR3 length: 13 residues. V lost 6 bases to trimming and J lost 1 base; unmatched junction nucleotides: 2. Germline V gives CDR1 MNHEY, CDR2 SVGEGT. The CDR3 bases are TGTGCCAGCAGAACTAGCGCCCAAGAGACCCAGTACTTC. It is translated as CASRTSAQETQYF.

The rearrangement joins TRBV19 to TRBJ1-5, with a weak D call TRBD1 (6 bases). V lost 3 bases and J lost 3, with 9 bases in between. The CDR3 covers 14 residues. CDR1 is LNHDA, CDR2 SQIVND, per germline (reference sequence). The CDR3 is CASSITGNNQPQHF. The CDR3 DNA reads TGTGCCAGTAGTATTACAGGGAACAATCAGCCCCAGCATTTT.

This chain links TRBV19 with TRBJ1-5; no definite D call. The V gene lost 1 base and the J gene lost 9 bases, with 7 bases spanning the gap. The CDR3 consists of 12 residues. Germline V gene lookup returns CDR1 LNHDA and CDR2 SQIVND (reference sequence). CDR3 residues: CASSIAGLPQHF. CDR3 DNA: TGTGCCAGTAGTATAGCGGGGTTGCCCCAGCATTTT.

This chain joins TRBV27 and TRBJ2-1, with 7 bases that match TRBD1. The CDR3 consists of 14 residues. Trimming cost V 7 bases and J 9 bases; bases outside gene matches: 12. CDR1 MNHEY and CDR2 SMNVEV come from the germline V gene (reference sequence). The CDR3 loop reads CASTIGGLRGEQFF. The CDR3 DNA sequence: TGTGCCAGCACCATAGGGGGCCTAAGGGGTGAGCAGTTCTTC.

The V call is TRBV6-5, the J call TRBJ1-1; D gene unclear. V was trimmed by 4 bases and J by 7 bases, leaving 13 bases between them. From germline, CDR1 is MNHEY and CDR2 SVGAGI. This CDR3 spans 13 amino acids. CDR3 in DNA: TGTGCCAGCAGTTCCTACCGGGGAAATGAAGCTTTCTTT. Amino acids: CASSSYRGNEAFF.

This rearrangement joins TRBV19 to TRBJ1-2; D remains ambiguous. The CDR3 has 16 amino acids. Germline V gene sequence: CDR1 LNHDA, CDR2 SQIVND (reference sequence). Trimming removed 6 bases at V and 2 bases at J, with 19 bases between. The CDR3 loop reads CASSVMAAATNYGYTF. DNA for the CDR3: TGTGCCAGTAGCGTCATGGCGGCAGCAACGAACTATGGCTACACCTTC.

This chain uses TRBV28 with TRBJ2-3; the D call may be TRBD1 or TRBD2 (5 bases each). Germline V gene sequence: CDR1 MDHEN, CDR2 SYDVKM. The CDR3 sequence is 16 residues long. Trimming removed 4 bases at V and 2 bases at J, with 16 bases between. The CDR3 DNA follows: TGTGCCAGCAGTTCTCGTTGGGGGTTCCTCACAGATACGCAGTATTTT. Protein: CASSSRWGFLTDTQYF.

The chain links TRBV9 to TRBJ2-7; 8 nucleotides align to TRBD2. Germline lookup yields CDR1 SGDLS and CDR2 YYNGEE. The CDR3 is 15 amino acids. J lost 0 bases, V lost 3 bases, and 5 bases had no gene match. CDR3 DNA sequence: TGTGCCAGCAGCGCCCGGGGGGGTCTCTCCTACGAGCAGTACTTC. Translation gives CASSARGGLSYEQYF. Combining the CDR3 with reference TRBV9 and TRBJ2-7 gives the whole variable domain DSGVTQTPKHLITATGQRVTLRCSPRSGDLSVYWYQQSLDQGLQFLIQYYNGEERAKGNILERFSAQQFPDLHSELNLSSLELGDSALYFCASSARGGLSYEQYFGPGTRLTVT.

This clonotype was detected only once. This sequence joins TRBV7-4 and TRBJ2-7; D ambiguous. V gave up 5 bases and J gave up 4 bases, with 15 bases separating them. Germline V gene lookup returns CDR1 SGHVT and CDR2 SQSDAQ. The CDR3 covers 14 residues. The CDR3 protein is CASSRLNSTYEQYF. CDR3 sequence (DNA): TGTGCCAGCAGCCGTCTCAACTCGACATACGAGCAGTACTTC.

This clonotype appeared many times. The V call is TRBV7-2, the J call TRBJ2-7, with D tentatively TRBD2 (5 bases). CDR1 and CDR2 (germline): SGHTA, FQGNSA. The CDR3 is 15 residues long. V was pared by 5 bases and J by 2 bases, with 16 bases between. CDR3 in amino acids: CASSRGSGSPYEQYF. The CDR3 DNA follows: TGTGCCAGCAGCCGAGGGTCGGGAAGTCCCTACGAGCAGTACTTC.

CDR3: CASSIVESYTF. In nucleotides, the CDR3 is TGTGCCAGCTCGATAGTTGAGAGCTACACCTTC. This rearrangement joins TRBV12-3 or TRBV12-4 to TRBJ1-2; D is unclear. V gave up 8 bases and J gave up 9 bases, with 13 bases separating them. The CDR3 sequence is 11 residues long.

This chain uses TRBV27 with TRBJ1-1; no definite D call. This CDR3 is built from 13 residues. The ends were cut back, 5 bases at V and 5 bases at J, with 12 bases in the middle. CDR1 MNHEY and CDR2 SMNVEV come from the germline V gene (reference sequence). The CDR3 nucleotides are TGTGCCAGCAGTGTCCAAGGGTTGACTGAAGCTTTCTTT. This sequence encodes CASSVQGLTEAFF.